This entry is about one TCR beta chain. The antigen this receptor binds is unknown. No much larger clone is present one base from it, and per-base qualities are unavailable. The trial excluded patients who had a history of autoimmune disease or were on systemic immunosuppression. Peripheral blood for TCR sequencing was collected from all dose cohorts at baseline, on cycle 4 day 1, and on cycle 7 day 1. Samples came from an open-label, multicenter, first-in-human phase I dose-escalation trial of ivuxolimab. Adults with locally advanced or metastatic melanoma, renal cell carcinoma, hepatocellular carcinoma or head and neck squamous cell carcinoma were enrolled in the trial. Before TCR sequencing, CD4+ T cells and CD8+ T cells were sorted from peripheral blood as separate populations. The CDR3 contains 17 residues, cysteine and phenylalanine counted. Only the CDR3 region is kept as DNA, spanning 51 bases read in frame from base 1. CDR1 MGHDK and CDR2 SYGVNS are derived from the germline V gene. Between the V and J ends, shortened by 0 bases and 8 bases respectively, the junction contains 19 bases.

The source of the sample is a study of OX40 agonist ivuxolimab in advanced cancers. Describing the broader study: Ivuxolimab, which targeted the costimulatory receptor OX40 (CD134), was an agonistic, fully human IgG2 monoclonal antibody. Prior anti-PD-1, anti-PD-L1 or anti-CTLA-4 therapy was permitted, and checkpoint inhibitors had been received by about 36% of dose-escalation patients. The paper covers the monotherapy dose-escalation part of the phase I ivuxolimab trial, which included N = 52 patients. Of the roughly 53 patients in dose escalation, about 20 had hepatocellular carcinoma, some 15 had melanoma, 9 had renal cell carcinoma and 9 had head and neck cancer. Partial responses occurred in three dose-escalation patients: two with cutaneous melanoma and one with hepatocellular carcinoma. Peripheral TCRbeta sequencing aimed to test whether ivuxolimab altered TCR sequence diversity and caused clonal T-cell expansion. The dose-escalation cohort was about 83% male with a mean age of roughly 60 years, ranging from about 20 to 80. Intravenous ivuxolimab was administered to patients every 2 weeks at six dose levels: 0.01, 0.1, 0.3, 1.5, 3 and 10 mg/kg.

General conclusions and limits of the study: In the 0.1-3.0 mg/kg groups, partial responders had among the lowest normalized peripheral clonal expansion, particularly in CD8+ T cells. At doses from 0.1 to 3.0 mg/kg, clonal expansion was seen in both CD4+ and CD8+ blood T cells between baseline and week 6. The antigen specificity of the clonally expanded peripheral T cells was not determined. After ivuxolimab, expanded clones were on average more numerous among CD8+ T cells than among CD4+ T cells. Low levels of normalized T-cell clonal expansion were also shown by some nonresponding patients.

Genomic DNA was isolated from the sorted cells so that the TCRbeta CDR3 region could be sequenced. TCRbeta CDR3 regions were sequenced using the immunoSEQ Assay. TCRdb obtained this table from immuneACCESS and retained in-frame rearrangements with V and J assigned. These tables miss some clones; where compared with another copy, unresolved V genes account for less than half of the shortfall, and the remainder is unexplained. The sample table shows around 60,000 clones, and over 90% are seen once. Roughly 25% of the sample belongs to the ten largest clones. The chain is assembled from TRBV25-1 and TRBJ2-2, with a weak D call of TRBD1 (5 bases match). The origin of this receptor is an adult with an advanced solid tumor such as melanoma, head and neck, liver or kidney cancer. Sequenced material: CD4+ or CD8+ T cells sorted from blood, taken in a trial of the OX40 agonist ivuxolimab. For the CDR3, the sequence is CASSEYLGGRDIGELFF. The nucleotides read TGTGCCAGCAGTGAATATCTCGGCGGCAGGGATATAGGGGAGCTGTTTTTT.